This T cell receptor beta chain was captured by sequencing in a study of post-analysis software for immune sequencing data (dated by TCRdb to about 2015). Regarding the research as a whole: Recorded disease courses included relapsing-remitting, secondary progressive and progressive-relapsing multiple sclerosis, with some patients lacking subtype annotation. A subset of samples was prepared in parallel using single-end sample barcoding, then pooled and co-amplified after Illumina adapter ligation. The multiple sclerosis patient repertoires were compared with more than 10 previously published healthy control repertoires from donors aged 6 to 25 years. The paper's findings and limits, for the study overall: When samples were clustered directly using the F measure, samples prepared in the same batch co-clustered strongly, which prompted a batch-effect correction. Multiple sclerosis patients had significantly lower normalized Chao1 diversity than controls, a result that suggests substantial peripheral T-cell clonal expansion. The control group was slightly older than the multiple sclerosis patient group. A handful of TRBV segments, including TRBV5-6, TRBV5-1 and TRBV20-1, were significantly more frequent in patients than controls.

A few counts support this clonotype. The antigen this receptor binds is unknown. Base-call qualities are not available, and no considerably larger clone is one nucleotide away. TCR beta repertoires were profiled from peripheral blood of about a dozen young patients with multiple sclerosis to demonstrate the VDJtools post-analysis software. The patients with multiple sclerosis were children and adolescents between roughly 6 and 17 years of age. The receptor library was made with PCR. The sequencer was an Illumina HiSeq 2500. To reduce PCR and sequencing biases, unique molecular identifiers were built into the TCR beta cDNA libraries. Per 1 to 10 million input T cells, roughly 0.5 million cDNA molecules were obtained, such that each molecule approximated one T cell. Patient libraries were prepared and sequenced with the same protocol used for the earlier healthy control dataset. Within a given batch, samples were prepared together, multiplexed and sequenced on the same HiSeq lane. As for how the authors treated the data: MIGEC handled the raw barcoded reads, throwing out single-read molecular identifier groups before consensus assembly and CDR3 extraction. VDJtools was used for post-analysis of the clonotype tables, with diversity normalized by down-sampling every dataset to the smallest sample size. In repertoire overlap clustering, CDR3 amino acid sequences, but not nucleotide sequences, were matched to correct batch-related cross-sample contamination. In TCRdb, the public reads were trimmed at Q25 with fastp and aligned with MiXCR, with productive beta chains retained. A single entry per CDR3 protein holds the most common genes and DNA from its merged rows. These V and J calls originate from TCRdb's pipeline instead of the authors' own analysis. In all, the sample holds some 690,000 distinct CDR3 sequences, and roughly 27% of those were seen once. The ten biggest clones cover around 0.56% of the sample.

The germline V and J ends show losses of 3 bases and 11 bases respectively, and no gene match explains 9 bases of the junction. The CDR3 runs 13 residues from the cysteine to the phenylalanine. The only DNA kept is the CDR3, 39 bases in frame from the first base. The germline V gene (reference sequence) sets CDR1 to SEHNR and CDR2 to FQNEAQ. The TCR was taken from a girl between 10 and 17 years old with multiple sclerosis. Sequenced: blood. The sequence joins TRBV7-9 to TRBJ1-1; TRBD1 matches 7 bases in the middle. This receptor has the CDR3 CASSFPTGIGAFF. The nucleotides read TGTGCCAGCAGCTTTCCGACAGGGATTGGGGCTTTCTTT. The CDR3, completed at both ends by the reference TRBV7-9 and TRBJ1-1 genes, gives the full variable domain DTGVSQNPRHKITKRGQNVTFRCDPISEHNRLYWYRQTLGQGPEFLTYFQNEAQLEKSRLLSDRFSAERPKGSFSTLEIQRTEQGDSAMYLCASSFPTGIGAFFGQGTRLTVV.